This T cell receptor (beta chain) was recovered during a study of CD8+CD57+ T cells in acquired aplastic anemia. Background on the study: DNA per sorted CD4+ or CD8+ sample ranged roughly 0.17 to 27.4 ug, averaging roughly 3.2 ug. Study-wide findings and caveats: Patients and controls shared twenty-nine CD8+ CDR3 sequences, which appeared highly expressed in patients and within their immunodominant clones.

The junction had 18 bases not matched to a gene; V was cut back by 9 bases and J by 3 bases. CDR3 length equals 18 residues. CDR1 is KGHDR, CDR2 SFDVKD, per germline. There are a few counts of this clonotype. Its antigen is unknown. Previously, flow cytometry had revealed CD8+CD57+ cell expansion in the patients chosen for sequencing. Severe acquired aplastic anemia was present in every patient. Patients had not yet gotten any therapy when their blood was taken for sampling. Genomic DNA provided the template from which TCR beta VDJ and CDR3 profiles were obtained. TCRdb reanalysed the reads using MiXCR and keeps one entry per CDR3 protein. Counted here are approximately 190,000 distinct CDR3 sequences, roughly half occurring once; the ten biggest clones make up approximately 9.7%.

The source material was sorted CD4+, CD8+, or CD8+CD57+ T cells (not recorded which) from PBMCs. This sequence joins TRBV24-1 and TRBJ2-3; 9 nucleotides match TRBD2. This TCR was recovered from a human donor with aplastic anemia. CDR3 sequence: CATGAPMSGSGGTDTQYF. In nucleotides, the CDR3 is TGTGCCACCGGTGCCCCGATGAGCGGCAGCGGGGGGACAGATACGCAGTATTTT.